This T cell receptor beta chain was sequenced during a study of technical replicates of blood from a few donors. Sequencing was performed with immunoSEQ multiplex PCR; in TCRdb, only in-frame clones are kept and a portion is missing. The sample consists of about 15,000 clones, around 87% of them appearing once. The germline V gene has CDR1 SGHVS and CDR2 FNYEAQ. Trimming shortened V by 5 bases and J by 3 bases, and 8 bases separated the two germline ends. The CDR3 consists of 12 residues. Source material: PBMCs. The V and J genes are TRBV7-6 and TRBJ2-7, with D possibly matching TRBD1 (5 bases). The sequence came from a human donor in good health. The CDR3 loop is CASSLTDYEQYF. The CDR3 bases are TGTGCCAGCAGCCTGACAGACTACGAGCAGTACTTC. The full variable domain, rest sourced from reference TRBV7-6 and TRBJ2-7, is GAGVSQSPRYKVTKRGQDVALRCDPISGHVSLYWYRQALGQGPEFLTYFNYEAQQDKSGLPNDRFSAERPEGSISTLTIQRTEQRDSAMYRCASSLTDYEQYFGPGTRLTVT.